This note documents a single T cell receptor (beta chain) sequence. Its antigen remains unidentified. The germline gene is not matched at one end of the junction; a read error may be the cause. Adult allogeneic hematopoietic cell transplant recipients with steroid-refractory graft-versus-host disease were prospectively enrolled for research autopsy. The data derive from a study of tissue T cells after allogeneic stem cell transplantation. Study findings and constraints: Within patients, tissue anatomy strongly shaped TCR repertoire composition.

Germline CDR1 LGHDT, CDR2 YNNKEL (reference sequence). The CDR3 has 15 amino acids. Some clones are missing from TCRdb's copy, which holds only in-frame ones; the method was immunoSEQ multiplex PCR. The sample carries about 2,800 clones, 65% recorded once. The sequencing here drew on duodenal tissue, taken at autopsy. The TCR originated in a male patient older than 55 with steroid-refractory graft-versus-host disease after an allogeneic stem cell transplant. T cells may partly derive from the graft donor. The V call is TRBV3-1 (or the pseudogene TRBV3-2), the J call TRBJ1-6; D gene unclear. DNA of the CDR3: TGTGCCAGCAGCCTTACCGGGAGCTATTATTCACCCCTCCACTTT. Protein: CASSLTGSYYSPLHF.